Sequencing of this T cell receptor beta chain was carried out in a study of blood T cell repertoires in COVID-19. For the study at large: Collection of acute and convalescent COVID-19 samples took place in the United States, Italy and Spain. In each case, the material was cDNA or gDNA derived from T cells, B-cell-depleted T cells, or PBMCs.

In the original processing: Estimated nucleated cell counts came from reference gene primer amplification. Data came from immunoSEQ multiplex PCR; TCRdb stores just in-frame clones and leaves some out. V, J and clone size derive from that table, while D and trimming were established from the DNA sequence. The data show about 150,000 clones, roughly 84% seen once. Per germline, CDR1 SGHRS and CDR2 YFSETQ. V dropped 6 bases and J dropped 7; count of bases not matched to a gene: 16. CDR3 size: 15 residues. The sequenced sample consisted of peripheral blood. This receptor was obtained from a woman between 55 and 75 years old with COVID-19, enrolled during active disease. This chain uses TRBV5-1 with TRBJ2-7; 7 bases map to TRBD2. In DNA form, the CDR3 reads TGCGCCAGCACCTTTCTTGGCGGGAGATCGGGAGAGCAGTACTTC. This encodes CASTFLGGRSGEQYF.